This entry lists 25 T cell receptor beta chains sequenced from one sample in a study of blood T cell repertoires in COVID-19. Assay used: immunoSEQ multiplex PCR; TCRdb lists only in-frame clones, some missing. The table shows some 150,000 clones, with approximately 80% occurring only once. The specimen sequenced was PBMCs or T cells enriched from blood (not recorded which). The receptors originated from a woman aged 50 to 60 who had recovered from COVID-19.

V usage is TRBV5-4 and J usage is TRBJ2-6; weak D call: TRBD2 (6 bases). Trimming removed 4 bases at V and 0 bases at J, with 8 bases between. This CDR3 contains 15 residues. Germline assignment: CDR1 SGHNT and CDR2 YYREEE (reference sequence). As DNA, the CDR3 is TGTGCCAGCAGCGGAGGGGCCTCTGGGGCCAACGTCCTGACTTTC. Its translation: CASSGGASGANVLTF.

V is TRBV15 and J is TRBJ1-2; D not resolved. Germline V CDR1 and CDR2: LNHNV, YYDKDF (reference sequence). Trimming left V 1 base short and J 1 base short, with 13 bases between. This CDR3 has 16 amino acids. In DNA form, the CDR3 reads TGTGCCACCAGCAGAGTATCAGGAACAGTTAACTATGGCTACACCTTC. Amino acids: CATSRVSGTVNYGYTF.

The chain recombines TRBV5-1 with TRBJ2-2; no clear D. The CDR3 runs to 15 residues. Germline lookup yields CDR1 SGHRS and CDR2 YFSETQ. The germline V and J ends were trimmed by 3 bases and 4 bases, with 13 bases remaining between them. The CDR3 loop reads CASSSPTSGTGELFF. The DNA for the CDR3 is TGCGCCAGCAGCTCCCCTACCTCGGGCACCGGGGAGCTGTTTTTT.

This chain links TRBV28 with TRBJ2-7; the D is unclear. The CDR3 loop spans 12 amino acids. Germline CDR1 MDHEN, CDR2 SYDVKM. Between the trimmed V and J ends, which lost 6 bases and 2 bases, there was a span of 8 bases. The CDR3 DNA reads as TGTGCCAGCAGCTCCGGTACCTACGAGCAGTACTTC. Protein sequence: CASSSGTYEQYF.

The rearrangement uses TRBV11-2 and TRBJ2-1, with a possible D match to TRBD1 (6 bases). From germline, CDR1 is SGHAT and CDR2 FQNNGV. Between the trimmed V and J ends, which lost 6 bases and 2 bases, there was a span of 17 bases. This CDR3 comprises 16 residues. The CDR3 loop is CASSFYRVPPYNEQFF. CDR3 DNA sequence: TGTGCCAGCAGTTTCTACAGGGTCCCTCCCTACAATGAGCAGTTCTTC.

The J gene is TRBJ1-1, the V gene TRBV9, with TRBD1 identical over 12 bases. CDR1 is SGDLS, CDR2 YYNGEE, per germline. V was pared by 3 bases and J by 3 bases, with 9 bases of the junction left unmatched. This CDR3 has 17 amino acids. CDR3 nucleotide sequence: TGTGCCAGCAGCGCCCGGGACAGGGGGCTTGGTGACACTGAAGCTTTCTTT. As protein: CASSARDRGLGDTEAFF.

There are a few counts of this clone. The V and J genes are TRBV4-2 and TRBJ2-2, with 14 bases matching TRBD2. J gave up 4 bases and V 0 bases, and 1 base lay outside the gene matches. Germline CDR1 is LGHNA and CDR2 is YNFKEQ. The CDR3 contains 17 residues. The CDR3 reads CASSQDGLAGGTGELFF. In nucleotides, the CDR3 is TGTGCCAGCAGCCAAGATGGACTAGCGGGGGGCACCGGGGAGCTGTTTTTT.

This clone was counted a single time. The chain employs TRBV15 and TRBJ1-5; D gene ambiguous. The CDR3 extends over 16 amino acids. Per the germline V gene, CDR1 is LNHNV and CDR2 is YYDKDF (reference sequence). Trimming shortened V by 3 bases and J by 3 bases, and 15 bases separated the two germline ends. The CDR3 reads CATSSGGGKVNQPQHF. The CDR3 DNA reads TGTGCCACCAGCAGCGGCGGTGGAAAGGTCAATCAGCCCCAGCATTTT.

The rearrangement links TRBV28 to TRBJ1-1, with TRBD1 matching over 7 bases. The CDR3 sequence is 12 residues long. Trimming removed 6 bases from V and 5 bases from J; junction bases left unmatched: 3. CDR1 MDHEN and CDR2 SYDVKM come from the germline V gene. CDR3: CASSLTGTEAFF. The CDR3 nucleotides are TGTGCCAGCAGCCTGACAGGGACTGAAGCTTTCTTT.

The V gene is TRBV5-6, the J gene TRBJ1-3; 8 nucleotides line up with TRBD1. The CDR3 is 13 amino acids. Trimming removed 0 bases from V and 7 bases from J; junction bases left unmatched: 0. Per the germline V gene, CDR1 is SGHDT and CDR2 is YYEEEE. The CDR3 DNA reads TGTGCCAGCAGCTTGGACAGGGGGAACACCATATATTTT. Protein: CASSLDRGNTIYF.

The chain combines TRBV2 with TRBJ1-5; 10 bases align to TRBD1. Germline trimming cut 0 bases from V and 6 bases from J; bases unmatched to any gene: 11. CDR3 length: 18 residues. Per germline, CDR1 SNHLY and CDR2 FYNNEI. The CDR3 DNA reads as TGTGCCAGCAGTGAAGCGCTTAATTGGGACAGGGGTAGTCAGCCCCAGCATTTT. It specifies CASSEALNWDRGSQPQHF. Complete variable domain (other parts from reference TRBV2 and TRBJ1-5): EPEVTQTPSHQVTQMGQEVILRCVPISNHLYFYWYRQILGQKVEFLVSFYNNEISEKSEIFDDQFSVERPDGSNFTLKIRSTKLEDSAMYFCASSEALNWDRGSQPQHFGDGTRLSIL.

The chain links TRBV3-1 (or the pseudogene TRBV3-2) to TRBJ1-4, with D perhaps TRBD1 (5 bases). There are 12 residues in the CDR3. In germline, CDR1 is LGHDT, CDR2 YNNKEL (reference sequence). The germline V and J ends were trimmed by 4 bases and 10 bases, with 10 bases remaining between them. CDR3 coding DNA: TGTGCCAGCAGCCGCGTCGGGGGAAAACTGTTTTTT. This codes for CASSRVGGKLFF.

V usage is TRBV19 and J usage is TRBJ1-2, with no clear D. The CDR3 has 12 amino acids. Trimming left V 7 bases short and J 3 bases short, with 9 bases between. CDR1 and CDR2 (germline): LNHDA, SQIVND (reference sequence). The CDR3 sequence is CASTLSDYGYTF. CDR3 nucleotide sequence: TGTGCCAGTACCCTTTCTGACTATGGCTACACCTTC.

This chain uses TRBV5-1 with TRBJ2-5; 14 positions agree with TRBD2. CDR1 is SGHRS, CDR2 YFSETQ, per germline. This CDR3 contains 17 residues. V shed 3 bases and J 0 bases; nucleotides not matched to a gene: 4. The DNA of the CDR3 is TGCGCCAGCAGCTCCGGACTAGCGGGGGGAAACCAAGAGACCCAGTACTTC. Residues: CASSSGLAGGNQETQYF.

This clone is a singleton in its sample. The chain links TRBV7-6 to TRBJ2-1, with TRBD2 matching over 12 bases. J was trimmed by 9 bases and V by 5 bases; bases with no gene match: 8. From germline, CDR1 is SGHVS and CDR2 FNYEAQ. CDR3 length equals 15 residues. This chain's CDR3 is CASSLSSGGASEQFF. Written as DNA, the CDR3 is TGTGCCAGCAGCCTCTCTAGCGGGGGGGCGTCTGAGCAGTTCTTC. The full variable domain, completed using reference TRBV7-6 and TRBJ2-1, is GAGVSQSPRYKVTKRGQDVALRCDPISGHVSLYWYRQALGQGPEFLTYFNYEAQQDKSGLPNDRFSAERPEGSISTLTIQRTEQRDSAMYRCASSLSSGGASEQFFGPGTRLTVL.

The V and J genes are TRBV5-1 and TRBJ1-2; D may be TRBD1 (5 bases). Trimming left V 0 bases short and J 3 bases short, with 12 bases between. Germline loops: CDR1 SGHRS, CDR2 YFSETQ. The CDR3 covers 15 residues. CDR3 sequence (DNA): TGCGCCAGCAGCTTGGATCCGGGAGGGGACTATGGCTACACCTTC. Its protein product is CASSLDPGGDYGYTF.

The V gene is TRBV10-1, the J gene TRBJ2-5; TRBD2 agrees at 10 bases. This CDR3 spans 17 amino acids. Germline lookup yields CDR1 WNHNN and CDR2 SYGVQD (reference sequence). V lost 3 bases to trimming and J lost 1 base; unmatched junction nucleotides: 8. The CDR3 region is CASSEGPSGGGQETQYF. The CDR3 bases are TGCGCCAGCAGTGAAGGGCCTAGCGGGGGAGGCCAAGAGACCCAGTACTTC.

V is TRBV3-1 (or the pseudogene TRBV3-2) and J is TRBJ2-5, with TRBD2 matching 11 bases. Germline lookup yields CDR1 LGHDT and CDR2 YNNKEL (reference sequence). V lost 4 bases and J lost 5; bases outside the gene matches: 6. The CDR3 extends over 15 amino acids. CDR3 bases: TGTGCCAGCAGCCGGCTAGCGGGGGGCCTTGAGACCCAGTACTTC. Its translation: CASSRLAGGLETQYF.

The chain joins TRBV20-1 to TRBJ1-1; 7 positions agree with TRBD1. The CDR3 is 10 residues long. Germline CDR1 and CDR2: DFQATT and SNEGSKA (reference sequence). Written as DNA, the CDR3 is TGCGGGGGTTGGGACAGTGAAGCTTTCTTT. Residues: CGGWDSEAFF.

The J gene is TRBJ1-2, the V gene TRBV5-1; no definite D call. Trimming removed 2 bases at V and 8 bases at J, with 16 bases between. The CDR3 loop spans 14 amino acids. Germline V lookup: CDR1 SGHRS, CDR2 YFSETQ. CDR3 sequence: CASSFSSQTGGYTF. The CDR3 region has the DNA TGCGCCAGCAGCTTTTCGTCTCAAACGGGGGGCTACACCTTC.

A remark on this clone: The same CDR3 also results from other DNA sequences found in this sample. The gene calls are TRBV5-4 and TRBJ1-1; possible D gene TRBD1, 5 bases. The germline V and J ends were trimmed by 0 bases and 4 bases, with 7 bases remaining between them. The CDR3 is 13 residues long. Per the germline V gene, CDR1 is SGHNT and CDR2 is YYREEE (reference sequence). The chain's CDR3 is CASSLGQPTEAFF. The CDR3 DNA is TGTGCCAGCAGCTTGGGACAGCCCACTGAAGCTTTCTTT.

This rearrangement joins TRBV27 to TRBJ1-1; 7 bases agree with TRBD1. CDR3 length: 16 residues. V shed 5 bases and J 0 bases; nucleotides not matched to a gene: 9. CDR1 and CDR2 from the germline V gene are MNHEY and SMNVEV (reference sequence). CDR3 bases: TGTGCCAGCAGTCGACGACAGGGAAGGATGAACACTGAAGCTTTCTTT. Translation: CASSRRQGRMNTEAFF.

In its sample, this clone was seen many times. The V call is TRBV28, the J call TRBJ2-2; 9 bases line up with TRBD1. In germline, CDR1 is MDHEN, CDR2 SYDVKM. This CDR3 has 14 amino acids. V trimming: 10 bases; J trimming: 8 bases; junction bases outside the gene matches: 11. CDR3 amino acids: CATSPDRGGGELFF. The CDR3 DNA is TGTGCCACCTCTCCGGACAGGGGCGGGGGGGAGCTGTTTTTT. Supplemented by reference TRBV28 and TRBJ2-2, the full variable domain reads DVKVTQSSRYLVKRTGEKVFLECVQDMDHENMFWYRQDPGLGLRLIYFSYDVKMKEKGDIPEGYSVSREKKERFSLILESASTNQTSMYLCATSPDRGGGELFFGEGSRLTVL.

The gene calls are TRBV11-2 and TRBJ2-3, with D possibly TRBD2 on 7 matching bases. Trimming shortened V by 8 bases and J by 4 bases, and 13 bases separated the two germline ends. This CDR3 has 13 amino acids. Germline lookup yields CDR1 SGHAT and CDR2 FQNNGV. As DNA, the CDR3 is TGTGCCAGCGGGGGGGCCGGAGCAGATACGCAGTATTTT. Its protein product is CASGGAGADTQYF.

A few counts support this clone. The gene calls are TRBV5-1 and TRBJ1-5; TRBD1 agrees at 7 bases. V lost 1 base and J lost 4; bases outside the gene matches: 2. This CDR3 has 14 residues. In germline, CDR1 is SGHRS, CDR2 YFSETQ. The CDR3 coding sequence is TGCGCCAGCAGCTTGTCAGGGGGAAATCAGCCCCAGCATTTT. Protein: CASSLSGGNQPQHF.